Following are 22 T cell receptor beta chains from one sample sequenced in a study of shared T cell receptors in the human thymus (dated by TCRdb to 2020 to 2023). The library was obtained by the immunoSEQ multiplex PCR assay. In TCRdb, the immuneACCESS table is reduced to in-frame sequences with V and J assigned. These tables do not hold every clone; where another copy was compared, an unresolved V gene accounts for under half, and the others remain unexplained. The sample includes about 660,000 clones, with 70% to 90% observed a single time. The ten largest account for about 0.0094% of the sample. These data were likewise used in another study, on human thymus T cells.

Sequencing was performed on thymocytes. These TCRs come from a boy under two years old with a congenital heart defect. Donor details come from another sample of the same person, matched by shared clones.

CDR3 sequence reads: CASSQEVWAGLYEQYF. The CDR3 nucleotides read TGCGCCAGCAGCCAAGAGGTGTGGGCGGGACTTTACGAGCAGTACTTC. The rearrangement uses TRBV4-3 and TRBJ2-7; D possibly corresponds to TRBD2 (6 bases). Germline assignment: CDR1 LGHNA and CDR2 YSLEER. Trimming left V 0 bases short and J 4 bases short, with 16 bases between. The CDR3 covers 16 residues.

This clone occurred a few times. This sample includes further DNA sequences coding for the same CDR3. This sequence joins TRBV4-3 and TRBJ1-6, with D possibly TRBD1 on 5 matching bases. The CDR3 covers 18 residues. Per the germline V gene, CDR1 is LGHNA and CDR2 is YSLEER. The germline V and J ends were trimmed by 4 bases and 0 bases, with 16 bases remaining between them. The CDR3 DNA reads TGCGCCAGCAGCCGAGAAAGCCAGGGTCGCTCCTATAATTCACCCCTCCACTTT. Translated, it gives CASSRESQGRSYNSPLHF.

The chain couples TRBV5-4 to TRBJ2-3, with 8 positions matching TRBD2. The CDR3 consists of 17 residues. The germline V gene has CDR1 SGHNT and CDR2 YYREEE (reference sequence). After removal of 0 bases from V and 5 bases from J, the junction contained 11 bases not matched to a gene. The CDR3 DNA is TGTGCCAGCAGCTTGGTCAGGGTAGCGGGAATGGGAGATACGCAGTATTTT. Its protein product is CASSLVRVAGMGDTQYF.

The chain combines TRBV28 with TRBJ2-7, with TRBD1 as a possible D gene (6 bases). The CDR3 extends over 14 amino acids. V was shortened by 5 bases and J by 2 bases, with 13 bases between the two germline ends. Germline-derived CDR1 and CDR2 are MDHEN and SYDVKM. CDR3 sequence (DNA): TGTGCCAGCAGTCCTGCAGGGGATCCCTACGAGCAGTACTTC. It yields the protein CASSPAGDPYEQYF.

J is TRBJ2-7 and V is TRBV28; D ambiguous. Trimming removed 4 bases at V and 6 bases at J, with 7 bases between. The CDR3 has 11 amino acids. Germline CDR1 MDHEN, CDR2 SYDVKM. The DNA for the CDR3 is TGTGCCAGCAGTTCGTACGGCGAGCAGTACTTC. Amino acids: CASSSYGEQYF.

For the CDR3, the DNA is TGTGCCAGCAGCATCGGACAGGGGGCGAGGACTGAAGCTTTCTTT. It translates to CASSIGQGARTEAFF. The chain joins TRBV11-2 to TRBJ1-1; TRBD1 agrees at 11 bases. Germline-derived CDR1 and CDR2 are SGHAT and FQNNGV. The junction had 7 bases not matched to a gene; V was cut back by 5 bases and J by 5 bases. The CDR3 sequence is 15 residues long.

V is TRBV7-9 and J is TRBJ1-3; no reliable D call. Per the germline V gene, CDR1 is SEHNR and CDR2 is FQNEAQ (reference sequence). This CDR3 comprises 17 residues. The germline V and J ends were trimmed by 2 bases and 0 bases, with 14 bases remaining between them. CDR3 bases: TGTGCCAGCAGCTTACCCCGCAGCGATCTCTCTGGAAACACCATATATTTT. Amino acid sequence: CASSLPRSDLSGNTIYF.

The rearrangement links TRBV4-2 to TRBJ1-3; no reliable D call. Germline V gene data show CDR1 as LGHNA and CDR2 as YNFKEQ. Trimming cost V 0 bases and J 0 bases, with 15 bases left between them. The CDR3 sequence is 18 residues long. The CDR3 sequence is CASSQDSGRQSSGNTIYF. The CDR3 DNA sequence: TGTGCCAGCAGCCAAGATTCTGGGCGTCAAAGCTCTGGAAACACCATATATTTT.

About this clone itself: At the DNA level, this CDR3 is encoded by other sequences in the same sample as well. The chain carries TRBV28 and TRBJ2-2, with TRBD2 as a possible D gene (6 bases). V gave up 3 bases and J gave up 4 bases, with 9 bases separating them. The CDR3 has 14 amino acids. Per the germline V gene, CDR1 is MDHEN and CDR2 is SYDVKM. The CDR3 coding sequence is TGTGCCAGCAGTTTGGGGGGACCCACCGGGGAGCTGTTTTTT. As protein: CASSLGGPTGELFF. The full variable domain, completed using reference TRBV28 and TRBJ2-2, is DVKVTQSSRYLVKRTGEKVFLECVQDMDHENMFWYRQDPGLGLRLIYFSYDVKMKEKGDIPEGYSVSREKKERFSLILESASTNQTSMYLCASSLGGPTGELFFGEGSRLTVL.

V and J are TRBV5-6 and TRBJ2-1; 7 positions match TRBD2. The CDR3 has 14 amino acids. CDR1 and CDR2 (germline): SGHDT, YYEEEE. The V gene end was trimmed by 3 bases and the J gene end by 9 bases; junction bases not matched to a gene: 9. CDR3 in DNA: TGTGCCAGCAGCTGGGCGGGAGATAGTAGTGAGCAGTTCTTC. It yields the protein CASSWAGDSSEQFF.

The rearrangement links TRBV29-1 to TRBJ2-7; a weak D match, TRBD2 (5 bases). The CDR3 extends over 12 amino acids. Germline V lookup: CDR1 SQVTM, CDR2 ANQGSEA. Trimming removed 4 bases from V and 4 bases from J, with 11 bases in between. Here the CDR3 reads CSVVPDSYEQYF. The CDR3 nucleotides read TGCAGCGTTGTTCCGGACTCATACGAGCAGTACTTC.

This chain joins TRBV28 and TRBJ2-3; 10 bases fit TRBD2. J gave up 2 bases and V 6 bases, and 11 bases lay outside the gene matches. This CDR3 is 17 amino acids long. Germline CDR1 and CDR2: MDHEN and SYDVKM. CDR3 in DNA: TGTGCCAGCAGCACGACCTCACTAGCGGGATTCACAGATACGCAGTATTTT. Its translation is CASSTTSLAGFTDTQYF. Supplemented by reference TRBV28 and TRBJ2-3, the full variable domain reads DVKVTQSSRYLVKRTGEKVFLECVQDMDHENMFWYRQDPGLGLRLIYFSYDVKMKEKGDIPEGYSVSREKKERFSLILESASTNQTSMYLCASSTTSLAGFTDTQYFGPGTRLTVL.

This clone was seen only once. The chain has TRBV4-1 and TRBJ1-1; TRBD1 agrees at 11 bases. Germline V CDR1 and CDR2: MGHRA, YSYEKL. Trimming at V came to 4 bases and at J to 7 bases, leaving 2 bases not matched to a gene. CDR3 length: 13 residues. CDR3 nucleotide sequence: TGCGCCAGCAGCCCGGGACAGGGGGTTGAAGCTTTCTTT. It encodes CASSPGQGVEAFF.

The DNA for the CDR3 is TGTGCCAGCAGCTTATCGGGACAGATAAATCAGCCCCAGCATTTT. It encodes CASSLSGQINQPQHF. V is TRBV5-8 and J is TRBJ1-5, with 7 nucleotides matching TRBD1. CDR3 length: 15 amino acids. Germline V CDR1 and CDR2: SGHTS, YDEGEE. The J segment lost 4 bases and the V segment lost 2 bases, leaving 6 bases of the junction unmatched.

This chain links TRBV11-3 with TRBJ2-3, with D possibly TRBD2 on 6 matching bases. Trimming took 5 bases from V and 4 from J, leaving 13 bases between them. The germline gives CDR1 SGHNT, CDR2 YENEEA. The CDR3 length is 14 residues. CDR3 sequence (DNA): TGTGCCAGCAGCCCCAGGGAGGCCCCAGATACGCAGTATTTT. This translates into CASSPREAPDTQYF.

This chain joins TRBV5-1 and TRBJ2-7; D is possibly TRBD1 (5 bases). The CDR3 spans 14 residues. Trimming left V 0 bases short and J 5 bases short, with 12 bases between. Germline V lookup: CDR1 SGHRS, CDR2 YFSETQ. DNA of the CDR3: TGCGCCAGCAGCTTGGCCGTAAGGGGTGACGAGCAGTACTTC. It encodes CASSLAVRGDEQYF.

This chain connects TRBV7-2 to TRBJ1-2; 10 bases align to TRBD1. The germline V gene has CDR1 SGHTA and CDR2 FQGNSA. The CDR3 covers 14 residues. The V segment lost 2 bases and the J segment 8 bases; nucleotides outside the gene matches: 5. CDR3 sequence (DNA): TGTGCCAGCAGCTTACCCGACAGGGGGCAGGGCTACACCTTC. It yields the protein CASSLPDRGQGYTF.

The V call is TRBV11-3, the J call TRBJ2-2; 7 bases are a match to TRBD1. Per germline, CDR1 SGHNT and CDR2 YENEEA. The CDR3 runs to 19 residues. Trimming removed 1 base from V and 2 bases from J; junction bases left unmatched: 13. In DNA form, the CDR3 reads TGTGCCAGCAGCTTAGGACCAGGGGGTCGCTCCTTAAACACCGGGGAGCTGTTTTTT. The encoded protein is CASSLGPGGRSLNTGELFF.

The chain joins TRBV7-2 to TRBJ2-7, with D maybe TRBD1 (6 bases). The germline V and J ends were trimmed by 5 bases and 2 bases, with 16 bases remaining between them. CDR3 size: 15 residues. Germline CDR1 and CDR2: SGHTA and FQGNSA. This chain's CDR3 is CASSPRTAVPYEQYF. The CDR3 nucleotides are TGTGCCAGCAGCCCCAGGACAGCTGTTCCCTACGAGCAGTACTTC.

This clone has just a few counts. The gene calls are TRBV10-2 and TRBJ2-7; no reliable D call. This CDR3 is 11 amino acids long. Per germline, CDR1 WSHSY and CDR2 SAAADI. The germline V and J ends were trimmed by 7 bases and 0 bases, with 4 bases remaining between them. CDR3 loop: CASTGSYEQYF. Here the CDR3 DNA reads TGCGCCAGCACAGGCTCCTACGAGCAGTACTTC.

This clone has a single count. The chain links TRBV4-1 to TRBJ2-5; 10 nucleotides agree with TRBD1. The closer fit of TRBJ2-7 to the DNA end suggests the J call may be wrong. The CDR3 sequence is 15 residues long. Germline CDR1 and CDR2: MGHRA and YSYEKL. CDR3 protein: CASKPRQGAAYEQYF. The DNA for the CDR3 is TGCGCCAGCAAGCCTCGACAGGGGGCGGCCTACGAGCAGTACTTC.

This clone was observed once. The J gene is TRBJ1-5, the V gene TRBV9; D call uncertain. The germline gives CDR1 SGDLS, CDR2 YYNGEE. This CDR3 contains 15 residues. V was cut by 3 bases and J by 0 bases, with 10 bases left in between. The CDR3 DNA reads as TGTGCCAGCAGCGCGGGATTCAATAGCAATCAGCCCCAGCATTTT. Translating gives CASSAGFNSNQPQHF.